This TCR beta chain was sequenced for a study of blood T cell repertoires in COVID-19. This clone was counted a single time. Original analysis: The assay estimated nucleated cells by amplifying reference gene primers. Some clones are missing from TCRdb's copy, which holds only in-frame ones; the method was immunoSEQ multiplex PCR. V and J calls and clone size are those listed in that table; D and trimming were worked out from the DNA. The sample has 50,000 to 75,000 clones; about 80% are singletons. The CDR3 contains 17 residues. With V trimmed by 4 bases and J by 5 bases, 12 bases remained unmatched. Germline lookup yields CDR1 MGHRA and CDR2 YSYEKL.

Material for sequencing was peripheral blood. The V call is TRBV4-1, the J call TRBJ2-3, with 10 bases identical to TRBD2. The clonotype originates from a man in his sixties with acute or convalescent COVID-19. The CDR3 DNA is TGCGCCAGCAGCCCTACTTTAGCGGGAGGAGGCGGAGATACGCAGTATTTT. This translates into CASSPTLAGGGGDTQYF.